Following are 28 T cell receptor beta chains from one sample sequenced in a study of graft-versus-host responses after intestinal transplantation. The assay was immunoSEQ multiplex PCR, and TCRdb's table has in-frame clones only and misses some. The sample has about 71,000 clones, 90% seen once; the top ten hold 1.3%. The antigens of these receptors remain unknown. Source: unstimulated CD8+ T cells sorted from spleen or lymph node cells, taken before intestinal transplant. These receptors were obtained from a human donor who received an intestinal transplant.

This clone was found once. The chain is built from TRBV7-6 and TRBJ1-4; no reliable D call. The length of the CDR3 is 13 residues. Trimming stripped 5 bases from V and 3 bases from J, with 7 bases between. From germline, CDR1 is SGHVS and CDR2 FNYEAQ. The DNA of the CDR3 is TGTGCCAGCAGCCCTCCTTCTAATGAAAAACTGTTTTTT. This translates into CASSPPSNEKLFF.

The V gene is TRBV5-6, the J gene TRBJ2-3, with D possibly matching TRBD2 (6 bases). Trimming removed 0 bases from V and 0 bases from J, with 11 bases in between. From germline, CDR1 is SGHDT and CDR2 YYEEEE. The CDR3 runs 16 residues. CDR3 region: CASSLGLAMSTDTQYF. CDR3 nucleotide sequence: TGTGCCAGCAGCTTGGGCCTAGCGATGAGCACAGATACGCAGTATTTT. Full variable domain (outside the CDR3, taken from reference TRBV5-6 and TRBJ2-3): DAGVTQSPTHLIKTRGQQVTLRCSPKSGHDTVSWYQQALGQGPQFIFQYYEEEERQRGNFPDRFSGHQFPNYSSELNVNALLLGDSALYLCASSLGLAMSTDTQYFGPGTRLTVL.

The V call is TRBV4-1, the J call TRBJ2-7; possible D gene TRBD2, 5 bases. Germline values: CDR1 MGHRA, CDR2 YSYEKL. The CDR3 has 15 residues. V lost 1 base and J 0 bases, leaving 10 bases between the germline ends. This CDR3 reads CASSQGQTNSYEQYF. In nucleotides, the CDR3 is TGCGCCAGCAGCCAAGGGCAGACTAACTCCTACGAGCAGTACTTC.

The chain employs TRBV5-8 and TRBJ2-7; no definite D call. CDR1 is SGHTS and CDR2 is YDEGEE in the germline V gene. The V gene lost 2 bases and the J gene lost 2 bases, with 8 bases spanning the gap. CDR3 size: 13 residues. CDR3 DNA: TGTGCCAGCAGCTTTCGGGTTACCTACGAGCAGTACTTC. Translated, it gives CASSFRVTYEQYF.

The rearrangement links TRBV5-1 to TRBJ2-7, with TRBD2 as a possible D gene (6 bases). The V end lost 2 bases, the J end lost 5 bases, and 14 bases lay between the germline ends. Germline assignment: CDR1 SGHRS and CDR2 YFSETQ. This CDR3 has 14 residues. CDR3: CASSFTMGGDEQYF. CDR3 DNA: TGCGCCAGCAGCTTCACGATGGGGGGTGACGAGCAGTACTTC. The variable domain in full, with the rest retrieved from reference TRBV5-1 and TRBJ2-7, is KAGVTQTPRYLIKTRGQQVTLSCSPISGHRSVSWYQQTPGQGLQFLFEYFSETQRNKGNFPGRFSGRQFSNSRSEMNVSTLELGDSALYLCASSFTMGGDEQYFGPGTRLTVT.

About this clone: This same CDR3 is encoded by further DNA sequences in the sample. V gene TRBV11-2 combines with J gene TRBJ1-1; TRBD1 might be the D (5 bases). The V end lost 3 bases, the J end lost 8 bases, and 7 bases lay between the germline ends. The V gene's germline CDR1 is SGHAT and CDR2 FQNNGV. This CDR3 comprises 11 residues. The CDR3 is CASSFGGEAFF. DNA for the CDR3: TGTGCCAGCAGCTTTGGGGGGGAAGCTTTCTTT.

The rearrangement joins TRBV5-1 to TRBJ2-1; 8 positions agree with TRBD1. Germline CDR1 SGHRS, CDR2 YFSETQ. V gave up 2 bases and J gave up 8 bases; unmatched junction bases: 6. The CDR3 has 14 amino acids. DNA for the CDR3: TGCGCCAGCAGCTTACAGGGGGAACTCGATGAGCAGTTCTTC. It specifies CASSLQGELDEQFF.

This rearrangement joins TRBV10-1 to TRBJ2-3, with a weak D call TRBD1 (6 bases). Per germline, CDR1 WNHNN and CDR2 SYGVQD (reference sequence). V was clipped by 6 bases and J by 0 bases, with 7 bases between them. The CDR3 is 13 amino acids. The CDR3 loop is CASRDRSTDTQYF. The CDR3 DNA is TGCGCCAGCAGGGACAGAAGCACAGATACGCAGTATTTT.

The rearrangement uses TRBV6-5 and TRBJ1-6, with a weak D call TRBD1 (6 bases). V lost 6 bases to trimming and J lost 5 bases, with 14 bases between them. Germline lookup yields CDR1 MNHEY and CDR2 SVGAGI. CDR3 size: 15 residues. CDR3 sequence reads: CASRPYRVDNSPLHF. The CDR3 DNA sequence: TGTGCCAGCAGACCCTACAGGGTCGATAATTCACCCCTCCACTTT.

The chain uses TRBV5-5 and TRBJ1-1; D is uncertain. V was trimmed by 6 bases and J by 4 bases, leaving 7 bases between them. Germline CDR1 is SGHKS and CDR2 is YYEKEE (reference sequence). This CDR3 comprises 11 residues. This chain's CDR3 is CASTGGTEAFF. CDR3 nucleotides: TGTGCCAGCACTGGAGGCACTGAAGCTTTCTTT. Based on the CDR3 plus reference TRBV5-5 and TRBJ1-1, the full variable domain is DAGVTQSPTHLIKTRGQQVTLRCSPISGHKSVSWYQQVLGQGPQFIFQYYEKEERGRGNFPDRFSARQFPNYSSELNVNALLLGDSALYLCASTGGTEAFFGQGTRLTVV.

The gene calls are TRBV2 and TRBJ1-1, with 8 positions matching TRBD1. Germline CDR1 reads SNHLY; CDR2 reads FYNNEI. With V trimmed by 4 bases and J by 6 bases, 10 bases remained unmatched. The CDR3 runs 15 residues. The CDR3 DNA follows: TGTGCCAGCAGTGCCGTCGTCACAGGGGGACCTGAAGCTTTCTTT. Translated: CASSAVVTGGPEAFF.

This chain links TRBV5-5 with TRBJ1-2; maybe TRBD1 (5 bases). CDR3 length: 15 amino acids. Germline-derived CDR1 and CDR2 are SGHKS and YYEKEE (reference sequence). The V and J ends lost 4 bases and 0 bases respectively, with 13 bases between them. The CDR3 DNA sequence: TGTGCCAGCAGCCCCAGCGCCAGGGCTAACTATGGCTACACCTTC. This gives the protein CASSPSARANYGYTF.

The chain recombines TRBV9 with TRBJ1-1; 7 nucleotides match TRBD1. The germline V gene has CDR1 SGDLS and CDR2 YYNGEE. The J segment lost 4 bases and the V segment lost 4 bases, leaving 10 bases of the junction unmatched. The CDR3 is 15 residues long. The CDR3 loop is CASSPPTGSGTEAFF. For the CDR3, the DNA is TGTGCCAGCAGCCCCCCGACAGGGTCGGGCACTGAAGCTTTCTTT.

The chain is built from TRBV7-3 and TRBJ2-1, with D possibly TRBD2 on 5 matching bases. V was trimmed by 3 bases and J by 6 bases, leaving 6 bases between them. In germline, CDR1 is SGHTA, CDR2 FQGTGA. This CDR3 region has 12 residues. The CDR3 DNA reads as TGTGCCAGCAGCTTGGGGAGCAATGAGCAGTTCTTC. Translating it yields CASSLGSNEQFF.

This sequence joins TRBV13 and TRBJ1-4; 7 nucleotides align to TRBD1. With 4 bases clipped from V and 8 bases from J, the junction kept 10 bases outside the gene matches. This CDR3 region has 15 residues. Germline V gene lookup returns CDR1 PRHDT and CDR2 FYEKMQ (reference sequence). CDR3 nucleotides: TGTGCCAGCAGCTATAACAGGGGAGTAAAAGAAAAACTGTTTTTT. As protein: CASSYNRGVKEKLFF.

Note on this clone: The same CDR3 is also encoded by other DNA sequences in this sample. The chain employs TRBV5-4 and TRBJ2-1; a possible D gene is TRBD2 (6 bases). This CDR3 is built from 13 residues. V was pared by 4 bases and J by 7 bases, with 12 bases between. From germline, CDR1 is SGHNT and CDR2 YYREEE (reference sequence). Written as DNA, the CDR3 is TGTGCCAGCAGCCTGGGGGGACTGAATGAGCAGTTCTTC. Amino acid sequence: CASSLGGLNEQFF.

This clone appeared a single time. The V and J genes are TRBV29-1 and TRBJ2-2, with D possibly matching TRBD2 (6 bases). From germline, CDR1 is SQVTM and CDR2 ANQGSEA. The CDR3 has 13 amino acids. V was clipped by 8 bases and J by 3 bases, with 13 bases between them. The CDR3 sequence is CSIRERDTGELFF. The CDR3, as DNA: TGCAGCATCCGGGAGCGGGACACCGGGGAGCTGTTTTTT.

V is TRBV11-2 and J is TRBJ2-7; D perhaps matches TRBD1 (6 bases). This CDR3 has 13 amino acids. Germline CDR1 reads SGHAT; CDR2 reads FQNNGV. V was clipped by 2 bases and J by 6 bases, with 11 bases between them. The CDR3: CASSLKGGSEQYF. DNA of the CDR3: TGTGCCAGCAGCTTAAAAGGGGGAAGCGAGCAGTACTTC.

The CDR3, as DNA: TGTGCCAGCAGCCAACGGGTGCTAGCGGTCTACAATGAGCAGTTCTTC. Residues: CASSQRVLAVYNEQFF. V gene TRBV4-2 combines with J gene TRBJ2-1, with 7 nucleotides matching TRBD2. The germline V gene has CDR1 LGHNA and CDR2 YNFKEQ. Trimming removed 2 bases from V and 3 bases from J; junction bases left unmatched: 7. The CDR3 totals 16 residues.

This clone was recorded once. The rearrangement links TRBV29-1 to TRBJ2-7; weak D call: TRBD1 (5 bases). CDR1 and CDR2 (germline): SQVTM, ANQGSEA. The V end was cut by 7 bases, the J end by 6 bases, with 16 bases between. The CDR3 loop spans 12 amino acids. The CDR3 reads CSAHLTGTEQYF. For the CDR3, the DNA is TGCAGCGCCCACCTAACAGGAACCGAGCAGTACTTC.

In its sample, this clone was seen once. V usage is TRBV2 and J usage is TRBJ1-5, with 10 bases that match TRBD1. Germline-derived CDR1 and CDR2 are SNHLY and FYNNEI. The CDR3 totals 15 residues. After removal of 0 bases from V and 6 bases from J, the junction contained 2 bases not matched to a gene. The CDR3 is CASSEAGTGVQPQHF. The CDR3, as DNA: TGTGCCAGCAGTGAAGCTGGGACAGGGGTTCAGCCCCAGCATTTT.

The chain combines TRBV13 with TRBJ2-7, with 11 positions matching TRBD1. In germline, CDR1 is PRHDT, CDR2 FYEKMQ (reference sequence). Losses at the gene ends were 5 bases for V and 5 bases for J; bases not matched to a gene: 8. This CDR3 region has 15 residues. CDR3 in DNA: TGTGCCAGCAGCGCAAGGACAGGGGGCATCAACGAGCAGTACTTC. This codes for CASSARTGGINEQYF.

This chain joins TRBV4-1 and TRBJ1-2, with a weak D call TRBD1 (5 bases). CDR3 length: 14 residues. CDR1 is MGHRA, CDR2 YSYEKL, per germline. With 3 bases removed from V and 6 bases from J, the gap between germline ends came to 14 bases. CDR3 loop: CASSQGGREDGYTF. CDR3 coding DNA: TGCGCCAGCAGCCAGGGGGGTCGGGAGGATGGCTACACCTTC.

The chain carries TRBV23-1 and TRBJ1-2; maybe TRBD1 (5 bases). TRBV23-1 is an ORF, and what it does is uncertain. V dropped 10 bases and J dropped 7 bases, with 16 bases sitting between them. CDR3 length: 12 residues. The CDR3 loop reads CATGGGCCGYTF. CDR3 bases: TGCGCCACCGGGGGGGGATGCTGTGGCTACACCTTC.

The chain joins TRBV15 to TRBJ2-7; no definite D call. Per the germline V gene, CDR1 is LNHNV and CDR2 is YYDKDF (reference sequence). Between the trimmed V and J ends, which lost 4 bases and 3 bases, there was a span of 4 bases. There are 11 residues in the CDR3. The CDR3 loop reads CATSNYYEQYF. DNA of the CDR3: TGTGCCACCAGCAACTACTACGAGCAGTACTTC.

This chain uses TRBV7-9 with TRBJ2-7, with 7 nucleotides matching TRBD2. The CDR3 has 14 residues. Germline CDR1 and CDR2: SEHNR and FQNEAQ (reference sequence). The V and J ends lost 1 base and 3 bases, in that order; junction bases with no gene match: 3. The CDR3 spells CASSLVGDYYEQYF. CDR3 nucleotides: TGTGCCAGCAGCTTAGTAGGGGACTACTACGAGCAGTACTTC.

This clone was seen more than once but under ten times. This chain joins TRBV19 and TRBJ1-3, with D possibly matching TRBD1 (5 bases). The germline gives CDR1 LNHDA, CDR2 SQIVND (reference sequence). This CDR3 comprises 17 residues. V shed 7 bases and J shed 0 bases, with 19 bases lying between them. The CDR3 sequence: CASTQGGLLGSGNTIYF. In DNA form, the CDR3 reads TGTGCCAGTACCCAGGGAGGGCTCCTTGGCTCTGGAAACACCATATATTTT. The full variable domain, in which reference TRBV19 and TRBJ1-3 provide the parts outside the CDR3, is DGGITQSPKYLFRKEGQNVTLSCEQNLNHDAMYWYRQDPGQGLRLIYYSQIVNDFQKGDIAEGYSVSREKKESFPLTVTSAQKNPTAFYLCASTQGGLLGSGNTIYFGEGSWLTVV.

This chain's CDR3 is CASTKTGTAGDYGYTF. The CDR3 DNA follows: TGTGCCAGTACCAAAACCGGGACAGCGGGCGACTATGGCTACACCTTC. The gene calls are TRBV4-2 and TRBJ1-2; 7 positions match TRBD1. CDR1 is LGHNA, CDR2 YNFKEQ, per germline. The trim removed 9 bases at V and 3 bases at J, leaving 16 bases unmatched. This CDR3 contains 16 residues.